The 3 T cell receptor beta chains in this list originate from one sample, sequenced in a study of PD-L1 blockade in urothelial cancer. Regarding time point: pretreatment peripheral blood. TCRdb keeps only in-frame clones here, not all; method: immunoSEQ multiplex PCR. Of approximately 48,000 clones in the sample, roughly nine tenths were seen once. Sequencing was performed on PBMCs, taken around atezolizumab (anti-PD-L1) treatment. These TCRs come from a woman aged 55-69 years with urothelial cancer.

The J gene is TRBJ1-5, the V gene TRBV10-2, with D possibly TRBD1 on 6 matching bases. The germline gives CDR1 WSHSY, CDR2 SAAADI. The V end was cut by 8 bases, the J end by 2 bases, with 16 bases between. CDR3 length: 15 residues. The CDR3 sequence is CASRQDLGGNQPQHF. The CDR3 nucleotides are TGCGCCAGCCGACAGGACCTCGGGGGCAATCAGCCCCAGCATTTT.

The J gene is TRBJ1-1, the V gene TRBV15; D is unclear. Germline CDR1 is LNHNV and CDR2 is YYDKDF (reference sequence). Deletions cut 5 bases from V and 4 bases from J, with 14 bases between. The CDR3 consists of 14 residues. CDR3 sequence (DNA): TGTGCCACCAGCCCCGGTTGGGAGAGCACTGAAGCTTTCTTT. Protein: CATSPGWESTEAFF. The whole variable domain, remainder taken from reference TRBV15 and TRBJ1-1, is DAMVIQNPRYQVTQFGKPVTLSCSQTLNHNVMYWYQQKSSQAPKLLFHYYDKDFNNEADTPDNFQSRRPNTSFCFLDIRSPGLGDTAMYLCATSPGWESTEAFFGQGTRLTVV.

V usage is TRBV2 and J usage is TRBJ1-2; D unclear. CDR3 length equals 13 residues. V lost 8 bases and J 2 bases, leaving 12 bases between the germline ends. Germline V gene sequence: CDR1 SNHLY, CDR2 FYNNEI. CDR3 residues: CASAGQRNYGYTF. The CDR3 DNA sequence: TGTGCCAGCGCCGGGCAGCGGAACTATGGCTACACCTTC. The whole variable domain, remainder taken from reference TRBV2 and TRBJ1-2, is EPEVTQTPSHQVTQMGQEVILRCVPISNHLYFYWYRQILGQKVEFLVSFYNNEISEKSEIFDDQFSVERPDGSNFTLKIRSTKLEDSAMYFCASAGQRNYGYTFGSGTRLTVV.